This T cell receptor (beta chain) was identified during a study of blood T cell repertoires in COVID-19 (dated by TCRdb to between 2020 and 2021). About the full investigation: Collaborator samples came from the United States, Italy and Spain and covered acute and convalescent phases of COVID-19. Where HLA class I and class II types were available, the types were taken from metadata supplied by the sample provider, not from assay-based typing. Samples came from the ongoing ImmuneRACE study (first 160 participants) plus 1,254 subjects from 6 global collaborators. A freely available public database, intended as a resource for researchers studying the immune response to SARS-CoV-2, is where the repertoires were released. The prospective study material was composed of cDNA or gDNA derived from T cells, B-cell-depleted T cells, or PBMCs. Deeply sampled blood TCRbeta repertoires from subjects exposed to, actively infected with, or recovered from COVID-19 were included in the dataset. Nearly every sample came with metadata listing a de-identified subject ID, COVID-19 status, age in years and sex.

Ends trimmed: V by 0 bases, J by 9 bases; bases unmatched to a gene: 2. The CDR3 goes from the cysteine to the phenylalanine over 15 residues. Solely the CDR3 DNA is kept, with 45 bases framed from the first base. CDR1 and CDR2 are drawn from the germline V gene: SGHRS, YFSETQ. TCRbeta CDR3 regions were amplified from genomic DNA by means of the immunoSEQ Assay, a bias-controlled multiplex PCR. The study's own analysis went as follows. Within the assay, amplification of reference gene primers was used to estimate how many nucleated cells each sample contained. To quantify the absolute abundance of each unique TCRbeta CDR3 rearrangement, sequence reads were collapsed and filtered. Productive Simpson clonality was computed per sample as the square root of Simpson's diversity index over productive rearrangements. TCRdb provides this immuneACCESS table in a form limited to in-frame rearrangements. Some clones are lacking; in checked studies, under half of them reflect an unresolved V gene, and why the rest are absent is not known. For V, J and clone size, that table is used; D and trimming come from the DNA. The sample includes 100,000 to 150,000 clones, with roughly four fifths observed a single time. About a sixth of the sample lies in the top ten.

At one collaborating source in Seattle, patients were enrolled during active infection and were followed longitudinally through the course of disease. Each collaborating institution followed its own protocols to collect whole blood in K2EDTA tubes. Collaborator samples were shipped for TCRbeta analysis as frozen whole blood, isolated PBMCs, or DNA extracted from either sample type. Only a few counts were recorded for this clone. Its antigen specificity is not known. No base quality values were provided; no much bigger clone lies one nucleotide off. Overall study results and their limits: The amount of clinical and demographic metadata varied by source and participant and was provided uncurated.

The sample taken for sequencing was peripheral blood. Rearrangement joined TRBV5-1 to TRBJ1-6; 11 bases in the junction line up with TRBD1. The sequence was collected from a man aged 25 to 40 with COVID-19, enrolled during active disease. The DNA sequence is TGCGCCAGCAGCTTGGATGGGACAGGGGGTTCACCCCTCCACTTT. It codes for CASSLDGTGGSPLHF.